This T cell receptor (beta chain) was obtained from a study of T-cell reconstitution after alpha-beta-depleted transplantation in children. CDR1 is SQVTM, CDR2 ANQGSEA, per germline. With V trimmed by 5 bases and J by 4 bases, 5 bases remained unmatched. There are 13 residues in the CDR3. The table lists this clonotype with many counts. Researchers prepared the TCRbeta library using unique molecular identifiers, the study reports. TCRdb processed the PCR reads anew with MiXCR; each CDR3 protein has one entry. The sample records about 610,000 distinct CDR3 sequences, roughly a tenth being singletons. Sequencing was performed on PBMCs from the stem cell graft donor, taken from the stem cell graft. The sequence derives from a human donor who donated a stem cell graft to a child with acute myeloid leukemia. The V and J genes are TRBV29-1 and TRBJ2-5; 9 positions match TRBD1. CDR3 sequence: CSVYRGQGETQYF. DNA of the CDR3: TGCAGCGTTTACAGGGGGCAAGGAGAGACCCAGTACTTC.